Each of the 8 T cell receptor beta chains below was sequenced from the same sample in a study of neurological immune-mediated disorders. TCRdb reprocessed the 5' RACE reads via MiXCR and lists one record per CDR3 protein. Of 36,000 or so distinct CDR3 sequences detected, approximately 10% appear once; the ten largest clones hold approximately 6.3%. Sequences were obtained from PBMCs. These receptors were collected from a woman younger than 45 with HTLV-1-associated myelopathy (HAM/TSP).

This clonotype was detected ten times or more. The CDR3 DNA follows: TGTTCAGCCAAAGAGTCACTATCGAACACTGAAGCTTTCTTT. It is translated as CSAKESLSNTEAFF. V is TRBV6-1 and J is TRBJ1-1; D gene unclear. The CDR3 has 14 amino acids. Per the germline V gene, CDR1 is MNHNS and CDR2 is SASEGT.

The chain has TRBV5-6 and TRBJ2-4; D may be TRBD1 (6 bases). Germline CDR1 reads SGHDT; CDR2 reads YYEEEE. The V and J ends lost 2 bases and 0 bases respectively, with 15 bases between them. There are 17 residues in the CDR3. The CDR3 nucleotides read TGTGCCAGCAGCTTCCCTAGACAGGTGGGAGCCAAAAACATTCAGTACTTC. This sequence encodes CASSFPRQVGAKNIQYF.

At least ten counts were recorded for this clonotype. The V and J genes are TRBV20-1 and TRBJ1-1, with D unresolved. Germline V gives CDR1 DFQATT, CDR2 SNEGSKA (reference sequence). V was cut by 0 bases and J by 1 base, with 6 bases left in between. The CDR3 totals 13 residues. This CDR3 reads CSARESGNTEAFF. Here the CDR3 DNA reads TGCAGTGCTAGAGAGAGCGGGAACACTGAAGCTTTCTTT.

The V call is TRBV5-1, the J call TRBJ1-5; D ambiguous. V dropped 0 bases and J dropped 5 bases, with 0 bases sitting between them. The CDR3 is 11 residues long. The germline gives CDR1 SGHRS, CDR2 YFSETQ. The CDR3 loop reads CASSLDQPQHF. The CDR3 DNA sequence: TGCGCCAGCAGCTTGGATCAGCCCCAGCATTTT.

As for this clonotype: With a much larger clone just one base away, this may be a read error. The chain uses TRBV20-1 and TRBJ2-1; no definite D call. Trimming stripped 6 bases from V and 4 bases from J, with 13 bases between. The CDR3 covers 13 residues. Germline values: CDR1 DFQATT, CDR2 SNEGSKA (reference sequence). CDR3 DNA sequence: TGCAGTGCGTGGAACAGCCGGTACAATGAGCAGTTCTTC. It specifies CSAWNSRYNEQFF.

This clonotype showed up just a few times. This chain connects TRBV9 to TRBJ1-1; possibly TRBD1 for D (6 bases). V lost 3 bases to trimming and J lost 1 base, with 10 bases between them. Germline CDR1 and CDR2: SGDLS and YYNGEE. CDR3 length: 14 amino acids. CDR3 loop: CASSAVQGNTEAFF. The CDR3 coding sequence is TGTGCCAGCAGCGCTGTACAGGGGAACACTGAAGCTTTCTTT.

This clonotype came up many times. V is TRBV20-1 and J is TRBJ1-6, with 9 nucleotides matching TRBD1. The CDR3 extends over 14 amino acids. The V gene end was trimmed by 4 bases and the J gene end by 10 bases; junction bases not matched to a gene: 8. Germline V gene data show CDR1 as DFQATT and CDR2 as SNEGSKA (reference sequence). CDR3 sequence: CSATTGTGTSPLHF. CDR3 DNA: TGCAGTGCTACAACCGGGACAGGGACATCACCCCTCCACTTT.

The V call is TRBV7-7, the J call TRBJ2-5; D gene ambiguous. The CDR3 contains 13 residues. The germline V gene encodes CDR1 SSHAT and CDR2 FNYEAQ (reference sequence). V was pared by 3 bases and J by 5 bases, with 10 bases between. The CDR3 loop reads CASSFALRETQYF. CDR3 DNA sequence: TGTGCCAGCAGCTTTGCCTTGCGGGAGACCCAGTACTTC.